Sequencing of this TCR beta chain was carried out in a study of shared clonotypes between healthy human individuals. General study results and limits: Represented diversity (both genetic and exposure-history) was limited by the small number of donors. The four-donor shared clonotypes exceeded non-shared clonotypes in generation probability, with non-shared ones scoring lower. Only blood was sampled, and tissue TCR repertoires likely differ from blood ones.

Here immunoSEQ multiplex PCR was the method, and the copy in TCRdb shows in-frame clones only, minus some. This table has fewer than 2.5 million clones, approximately 93% appearing once. V shed 6 bases and J shed 6 bases, with 23 bases lying between them. Germline CDR1 and CDR2: MDHEN and SYDVKM. There are 16 residues in the CDR3. As regards this clone: Its target is unknown.

The CD4+ fraction was divided into a CD45RA+ naive subset and a CD45RA-negative memory subset. The TCR originated in a man between 18 and 35 years old in good health. Some clones in this sample may be carry-over from other donors' samples. The rearrangement joins TRBV28 to TRBJ1-2; no clear D. The sample taken for sequencing was naive CD4+ T cells from PBMCs. Subset specified: CD45RA+ positively selected. The CDR3 spells CASSPVHSANLDGYTF. The CDR3, as DNA: TGTGCCAGCAGCCCCGTCCACAGTGCAAACCTGGATGGCTACACCTTC.